Sequencing of this T cell receptor (beta chain) was carried out in a study of T cells in Graves' hyperthyroidism and ophthalmopathy. TCR beta CDR3 regions were amplified from RNA. The TCR CDR3 was amplified in a first-round RT-PCR using the HTBI primer set. Using its own MiXCR run on the multiplex PCR reads, TCRdb lists one record per CDR3 protein. The sample gives around 700,000 distinct CDR3 sequences, under 20% of which show up once; around 17% is in the top ten. This clonotype was seen only a few times. What was sequenced was blood. This receptor was taken from a woman between 45 and 65 years old with Graves' hyperthyroidism that later progressed to Graves' ophthalmopathy.

CDR3 bases: TGTGCCAGCAGTTTAGCTAGCGGGGAGACCCAGTACTTC. Translated, it gives CASSLASGETQYF. The genes are TRBV12-3 or TRBV12-4 and TRBJ2-5, with 7 bases aligning to TRBD2. With V trimmed by 0 bases and J by 5 bases, 0 bases remained unmatched. The CDR3 is 13 amino acids.